These T cell receptor beta chains were read from a single sample in a study of blood T cell repertoires in COVID-19. Produced via immunoSEQ multiplex PCR; TCRdb's table is partial and in-frame only. The sample includes roughly 53,000 clones, about nine tenths of them seen just once. Sequenced material: peripheral blood. The receptor source for this set is a human donor in a cohort sampled during active COVID-19. Both conserved end residues are part of each CDR3. The order of the fields is J gene, D gene, clone size, V gene, CDR3 protein, CDR3 DNA. A D gene is named only where the DNA matches it firmly. The size field is filled for only some rows; it gives once, few, many or a size class.

j_call: TRBJ2-1
d_call: -
clone_size: -
v_call: TRBV28
cdr3_aa: CASSLFSAGYNEQFF
cdr3_nt: TGTGCCAGCAGTTTATTTTCCGCAGGGTACAATGAGCAGTTCTTC

j_call: TRBJ2-3
d_call: -
clone_size: few
v_call: TRBV28
cdr3_aa: CASSLWYGNTDTQYF
cdr3_nt: TGTGCCAGCAGTTTATGGTACGGGAACACAGATACGCAGTATTTT

j_call: TRBJ1-4
d_call: -
clone_size: -
v_call: TRBV7-2
cdr3_aa: CASSFAGDEKLFF
cdr3_nt: TGTGCCAGCAGCTTCGCGGGGGATGAAAAACTGTTTTTT

j_call: TRBJ1-5
d_call: -
clone_size: -
v_call: TRBV7-8
cdr3_aa: CASSLRRAGQPQHF
cdr3_nt: TGTGCCAGCAGCTTAAGGAGGGCTGGTCAGCCCCAGCATTTT

j_call: TRBJ2-6
d_call: -
clone_size: once
v_call: TRBV30
cdr3_aa: CAWSGGGFSGANVLTF
cdr3_nt: TGTGCCTGGAGTGGGGGGGGCTTTTCTGGGGCCAACGTCCTGACTTTC

j_call: TRBJ2-4
d_call: -
clone_size: -
v_call: TRBV12-3/TRBV12-4
cdr3_aa: CASSLVDRPIQYF
cdr3_nt: TGTGCCAGCAGTTTGGTGGACAGACCCATTCAGTACTTC

j_call: TRBJ2-4
d_call: -
clone_size: once
v_call: TRBV11-2
cdr3_aa: CASSLAEANLAKNIQYF
cdr3_nt: TGTGCCAGCAGCTTAGCTGAGGCGAACCTAGCCAAAAACATTCAGTACTTC

j_call: TRBJ2-7
d_call: TRBD2
clone_size: -
v_call: TRBV11-2
cdr3_aa: CASSLGLGRGSYHEQYF
cdr3_nt: TGTGCCAGCAGCTTAGGATTGGGGCGGGGGAGTTACCACGAGCAGTACTTC

j_call: TRBJ1-2
d_call: -
clone_size: -
v_call: TRBV9
cdr3_aa: CASSVAPGSGGYTF
cdr3_nt: TGTGCCAGCAGCGTAGCTCCGGGGAGTGGAGGCTACACCTTC

j_call: TRBJ2-7
d_call: TRBD1
clone_size: -
v_call: TRBV18
cdr3_aa: CASSKTGTGAYEQYF
cdr3_nt: TGTGCCAGCTCAAAAACCGGGACAGGGGCCTACGAGCAGTACTTC

j_call: TRBJ1-1
d_call: -
clone_size: -
v_call: TRBV29-1
cdr3_aa: CSAWDTATEAFF
cdr3_nt: TGCAGCGCCTGGGACACCGCCACTGAAGCTTTCTTT

j_call: TRBJ2-5
d_call: -
clone_size: -
v_call: TRBV11-2
cdr3_aa: CASSLVGGQETQYF
cdr3_nt: TGTGCCAGCAGCTTAGTAGGCGGCCAAGAGACCCAGTACTTC

j_call: TRBJ2-2
d_call: -
clone_size: -
v_call: TRBV10-1
cdr3_aa: CASSESNVYRESTGELFF
cdr3_nt: TGCGCCAGCAGTGAGTCTAACGTATACAGGGAGTCCACCGGGGAGCTGTTTTTT

j_call: TRBJ1-1
d_call: -
clone_size: -
v_call: TRBV2
cdr3_aa: CASSDMRVEAFF
cdr3_nt: TGTGCCAGCAGTGATATGAGGGTTGAAGCTTTCTTT

j_call: TRBJ2-3
d_call: -
clone_size: -
v_call: TRBV19
cdr3_aa: CATHRSFGADTQYF
cdr3_nt: TGTGCCACCCACAGGTCCTTTGGTGCAGATACGCAGTATTTT

j_call: TRBJ1-1
d_call: -
clone_size: -
v_call: TRBV21-1
cdr3_aa: CASSKGTREVPTEAFF
cdr3_nt: TGTGCCAGCAGCAAAGGAACCCGGGAGGTTCCCACTGAAGCTTTCTTT

j_call: TRBJ2-3
d_call: TRBD1
clone_size: -
v_call: TRBV5-4
cdr3_aa: CASSLVGQADTQYF
cdr3_nt: TGTGCCAGCAGCTTGGTAGGACAGGCAGATACGCAGTATTTT

j_call: TRBJ1-2
d_call: -
clone_size: -
v_call: TRBV5-1
cdr3_aa: CASSLGAVSSGYTF
cdr3_nt: TGCGCCAGCAGCTTGGGGGCAGTTTCGAGTGGCTACACCTTC

j_call: TRBJ2-1
d_call: -
clone_size: once
v_call: TRBV7-3
cdr3_aa: CASSLPPGGEQFF
cdr3_nt: TGTGCCAGCAGCTTGCCGCCCGGGGGTGAGCAGTTCTTC

j_call: TRBJ2-7
d_call: TRBD1
clone_size: -
v_call: TRBV19
cdr3_aa: CASSPDRKNEQYF
cdr3_nt: TGTGCCAGTAGTCCGGACAGGAAAAACGAGCAGTACTTC

j_call: TRBJ2-3
d_call: TRBD2
clone_size: once
v_call: TRBV19
cdr3_aa: CASSIDRRTSGVYSSTDTQYF
cdr3_nt: TGTGCCAGTAGTATAGATCGACGGACTAGCGGGGTATATTCTAGCACAGATACGCAGTATTTT

j_call: TRBJ2-2
d_call: TRBD1
clone_size: -
v_call: TRBV27
cdr3_aa: CASIPVDRVNTGELFF
cdr3_nt: TGTGCCAGCATTCCGGTAGACAGGGTTAACACCGGGGAGCTGTTTTTT

j_call: TRBJ2-7
d_call: -
clone_size: -
v_call: TRBV4-2
cdr3_aa: CASSQARTSYEQYF
cdr3_nt: TGTGCCAGCAGCCAGGCCAGAACCTCCTACGAGCAGTACTTC

j_call: TRBJ2-5
d_call: -
clone_size: -
v_call: TRBV6-6
cdr3_aa: CASSPVETQYF
cdr3_nt: TGTGCCAGCAGCCCCGTTGAGACCCAGTACTTC

j_call: TRBJ2-5
d_call: -
clone_size: -
v_call: TRBV28
cdr3_aa: CASSLYPQGRETQYF
cdr3_nt: TGTGCCAGCAGTTTGTACCCCCAGGGGCGAGAGACCCAGTACTTC

j_call: TRBJ1-1
d_call: TRBD1
clone_size: -
v_call: TRBV27
cdr3_aa: CASRWTGETEAFF
cdr3_nt: TGTGCCAGCAGGTGGACAGGGGAGACTGAAGCTTTCTTT

j_call: TRBJ1-6
d_call: TRBD1
clone_size: -
v_call: TRBV4-1
cdr3_aa: CASSQDSGQGAFNSPLHF
cdr3_nt: TGCGCCAGCAGCCAAGATTCCGGGCAGGGGGCCTTTAATTCACCCCTCCACTTT

j_call: TRBJ1-1
d_call: -
clone_size: -
v_call: TRBV7-9
cdr3_aa: CASSLWAGRGTEAFF
cdr3_nt: TGTGCCAGCAGCTTATGGGCAGGGAGGGGAACTGAAGCTTTCTTT

j_call: TRBJ1-2
d_call: TRBD1
clone_size: -
v_call: TRBV28
cdr3_aa: CASSLPQGGARLYTF
cdr3_nt: TGTGCCAGCAGTTTACCCCAGGGGGGTGCGCGGCTCTACACCTTC

j_call: TRBJ2-2
d_call: -
clone_size: -
v_call: TRBV6-5
cdr3_aa: CASSRSGEAGELFF
cdr3_nt: TGTGCCAGCAGTCGGTCGGGGGAGGCCGGGGAGCTGTTTTTT

j_call: TRBJ1-6
d_call: -
clone_size: once
v_call: TRBV4-1
cdr3_aa: CASSQDKTASPLHF
cdr3_nt: TGCGCCAGCAGCCAAGATAAGACAGCCTCACCCCTCCACTTT

j_call: TRBJ2-7
d_call: -
clone_size: -
v_call: TRBV4-1
cdr3_aa: CASSLGGVPLPYEQYF
cdr3_nt: TGCGCCAGCAGCTTGGGAGGAGTCCCTTTGCCTTACGAGCAGTACTTC

j_call: TRBJ1-5
d_call: TRBD1
clone_size: -
v_call: TRBV9
cdr3_aa: CASSAGQGANQPQHF
cdr3_nt: TGTGCCAGCAGCGCGGGACAGGGGGCGAATCAGCCCCAGCATTTT

j_call: TRBJ2-7
d_call: -
clone_size: -
v_call: TRBV6-5
cdr3_aa: CASYRSLSYEQYF
cdr3_nt: TGTGCCAGCTACAGGTCCCTCTCCTACGAGCAGTACTTC

j_call: TRBJ2-7
d_call: TRBD1
clone_size: -
v_call: TRBV2
cdr3_aa: CASSPRQGSTYEQYF
cdr3_nt: TGTGCCAGCAGTCCCCGACAGGGAAGTACGTACGAGCAGTACTTC

j_call: TRBJ2-6
d_call: TRBD1
clone_size: -
v_call: TRBV7-3
cdr3_aa: CASSFRQGANVLTF
cdr3_nt: TGTGCCAGCAGCTTTCGACAGGGTGCCAACGTCCTGACTTTC

j_call: TRBJ1-1
d_call: -
clone_size: once
v_call: TRBV10-3
cdr3_aa: CAISAGRIGGAFF
cdr3_nt: TGTGCCATCAGTGCCGGGCGCATCGGAGGAGCTTTCTTT

j_call: TRBJ2-1
d_call: TRBD2
clone_size: -
v_call: TRBV15
cdr3_aa: CATSRDSGGRRNEQFF
cdr3_nt: TGTGCCACCAGCAGAGATTCCGGCGGGAGACGGAATGAGCAGTTCTTC

j_call: TRBJ2-7
d_call: TRBD1
clone_size: -
v_call: TRBV20-1
cdr3_aa: CSASPGQGSNEQYF
cdr3_nt: TGCAGTGCTAGTCCGGGACAGGGCTCGAACGAGCAGTACTTC

j_call: TRBJ1-1
d_call: TRBD1
clone_size: -
v_call: TRBV6-5
cdr3_aa: CASRWTGGNTEAFF
cdr3_nt: TGTGCCAGCAGGTGGACAGGCGGGAACACTGAAGCTTTCTTT

j_call: TRBJ2-5
d_call: TRBD2
clone_size: -
v_call: TRBV6-1
cdr3_aa: CASSEAGLGEETQYF
cdr3_nt: TGTGCCAGCAGTGAAGCGGGACTAGGGGAAGAGACCCAGTACTTC

j_call: TRBJ2-7
d_call: -
clone_size: -
v_call: TRBV20-1
cdr3_aa: CSARGGHEQYF
cdr3_nt: TGCAGTGCTAGAGGTGGCCACGAGCAGTACTTC

j_call: TRBJ2-7
d_call: TRBD1
clone_size: -
v_call: TRBV13
cdr3_aa: CASSLEFGTGGEQYF
cdr3_nt: TGTGCCAGCAGCTTAGAATTTGGGACAGGGGGTGAGCAGTACTTC

j_call: TRBJ2-3
d_call: TRBD2
clone_size: -
v_call: TRBV9
cdr3_aa: CASSVEAGVTDTQYF
cdr3_nt: TGTGCCAGCAGCGTAGAGGCGGGAGTCACAGATACGCAGTATTTT

j_call: TRBJ2-3
d_call: TRBD1
clone_size: -
v_call: TRBV28
cdr3_aa: CASSTVGQGFPDTQYF
cdr3_nt: TGTGCCAGCAGTACGGTGGGACAGGGCTTCCCAGATACGCAGTATTTT

j_call: TRBJ1-3
d_call: -
clone_size: -
v_call: TRBV7-2
cdr3_aa: CASSSSSGNTIYF
cdr3_nt: TGTGCCAGCAGCTCATCCTCTGGAAACACCATATATTTT

j_call: TRBJ2-5
d_call: TRBD1
clone_size: few
v_call: TRBV5-1
cdr3_aa: CASSPGLTGEETQYF
cdr3_nt: TGCGCCAGCAGCCCGGGATTGACAGGGGAAGAGACCCAGTACTTC